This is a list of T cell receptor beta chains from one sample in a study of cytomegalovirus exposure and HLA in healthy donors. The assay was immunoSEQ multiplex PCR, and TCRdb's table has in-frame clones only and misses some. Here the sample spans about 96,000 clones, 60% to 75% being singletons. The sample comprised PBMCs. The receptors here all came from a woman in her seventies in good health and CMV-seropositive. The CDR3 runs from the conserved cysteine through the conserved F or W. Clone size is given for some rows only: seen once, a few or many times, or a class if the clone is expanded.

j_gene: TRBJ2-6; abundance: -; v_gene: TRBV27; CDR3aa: CASSERQAKGANVLTF
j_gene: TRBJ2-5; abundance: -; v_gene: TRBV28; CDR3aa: CASSPRGSGRGETQYF
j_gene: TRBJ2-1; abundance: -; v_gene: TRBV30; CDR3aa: CAWSGQGFEQFF
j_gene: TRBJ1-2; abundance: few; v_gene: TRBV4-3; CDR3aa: CASSQPGANYGYTF
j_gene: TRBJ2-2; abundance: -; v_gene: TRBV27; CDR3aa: CASSRNRGLRAGELFF
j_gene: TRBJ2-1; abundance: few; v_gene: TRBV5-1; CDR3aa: CASSLEGTGTSGANEQFF
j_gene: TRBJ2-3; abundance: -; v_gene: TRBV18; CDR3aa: CASSRTSTDTQYF
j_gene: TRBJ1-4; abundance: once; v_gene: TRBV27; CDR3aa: CASSLGTGGFFREKLFF
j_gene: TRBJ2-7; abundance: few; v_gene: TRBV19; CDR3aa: CASSPPGTALTYEQYF
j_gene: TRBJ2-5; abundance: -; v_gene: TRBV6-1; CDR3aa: CASSEGQKETQYF
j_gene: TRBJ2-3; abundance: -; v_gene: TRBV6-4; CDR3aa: CASSDPGDTQYF
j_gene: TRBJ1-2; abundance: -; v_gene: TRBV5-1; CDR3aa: CASSSDPTGGYGYTF
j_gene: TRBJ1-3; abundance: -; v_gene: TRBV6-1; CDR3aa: CASLRGYSGNTIYF
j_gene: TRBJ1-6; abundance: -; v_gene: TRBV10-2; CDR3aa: CASSEEGGRSPLHF
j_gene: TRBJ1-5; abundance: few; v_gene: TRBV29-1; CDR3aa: CSVSWGTGSNQPQHF
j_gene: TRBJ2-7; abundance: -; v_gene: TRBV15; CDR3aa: CATSRAGGGYEQYF
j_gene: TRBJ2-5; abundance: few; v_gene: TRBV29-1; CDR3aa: CSVEDKSQQGALETQYF
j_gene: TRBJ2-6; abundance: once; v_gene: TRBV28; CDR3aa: CASRDTGSGANVLTF
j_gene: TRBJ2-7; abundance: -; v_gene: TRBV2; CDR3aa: CASLFRQGGEQYF
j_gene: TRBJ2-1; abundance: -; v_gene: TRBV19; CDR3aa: CASSPTGGYNEQFF
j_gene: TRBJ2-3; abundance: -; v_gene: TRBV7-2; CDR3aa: CASSRPGWRTSTDTQYF
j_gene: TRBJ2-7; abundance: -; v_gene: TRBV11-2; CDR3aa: CASSPRTGDPYEQYF
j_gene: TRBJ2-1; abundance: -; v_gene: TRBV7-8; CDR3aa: CASSSTGTSGGEQFF
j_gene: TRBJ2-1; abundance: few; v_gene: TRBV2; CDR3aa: CASSGGQATNNEQFF
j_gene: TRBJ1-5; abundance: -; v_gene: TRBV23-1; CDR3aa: CASSQSRVRNQPQHF
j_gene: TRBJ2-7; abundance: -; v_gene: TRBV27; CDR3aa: CASSPRRGGSYEQYF
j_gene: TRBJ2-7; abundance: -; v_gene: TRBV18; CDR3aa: CASSPRGSGGPGEQYF
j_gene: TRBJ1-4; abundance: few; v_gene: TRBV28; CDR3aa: CASSFEGNEKLFF
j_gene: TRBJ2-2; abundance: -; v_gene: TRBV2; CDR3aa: CASRWREGSGTGELFF
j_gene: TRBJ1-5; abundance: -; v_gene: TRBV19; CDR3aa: CASSIRLQPQHF
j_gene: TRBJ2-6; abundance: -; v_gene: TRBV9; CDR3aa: CASSASSGANVLTF
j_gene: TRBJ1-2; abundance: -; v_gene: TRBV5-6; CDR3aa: CASRKETGLYGYTF
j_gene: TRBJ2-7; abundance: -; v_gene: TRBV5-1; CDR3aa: CASSLKGSGAEQYF
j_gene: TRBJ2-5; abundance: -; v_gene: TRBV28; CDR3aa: CASSGAGFAGGIETQYF
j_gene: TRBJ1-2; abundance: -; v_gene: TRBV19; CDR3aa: CASKPTLYREWGYTF
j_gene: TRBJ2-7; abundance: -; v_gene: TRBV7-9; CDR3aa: CASSYRGQYEQYF
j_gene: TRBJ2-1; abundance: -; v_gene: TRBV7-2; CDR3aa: CASSLGSLNYNEQFF
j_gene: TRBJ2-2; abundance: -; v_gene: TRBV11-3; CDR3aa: CASSPWTGMNTGELFF
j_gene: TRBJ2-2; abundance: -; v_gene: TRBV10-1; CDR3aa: CASGFGTANGELFF
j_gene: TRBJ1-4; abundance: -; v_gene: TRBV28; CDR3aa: CASSLWGRPELFF
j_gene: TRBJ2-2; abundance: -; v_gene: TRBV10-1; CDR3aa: CASSGATNTGELFF
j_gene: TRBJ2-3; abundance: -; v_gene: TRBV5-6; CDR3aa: CASSTLGGRASTDTQYF
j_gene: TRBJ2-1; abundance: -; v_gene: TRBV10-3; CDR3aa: CAISVGSGPGEQFF